The 19 T cell receptor beta chains below come from one sample, sequenced in a study of blood T cell repertoires in COVID-19. Assay: immunoSEQ multiplex PCR; the TCRdb copy retains only in-frame clones and omits some. Of about 210,000 clones in the sample, around 85% are singletons; the top ten hold under 2.5%. Sequenced input: peripheral blood. The receptors were gathered from a woman between 70 and 85 years old with COVID-19, enrolled during active disease.

This clone appeared many times. The chain has TRBV7-2 and TRBJ1-3, with a tentative D call TRBD1 (5 bases). Trimming pared 2 bases from V and 0 bases from J, leaving 11 bases between. Germline values: CDR1 SGHTA, CDR2 FQGNSA. The CDR3 is 16 amino acids. The CDR3 nucleotides are TGTGCCAGCAGCTTAAGGGGTCCGCGCTCTGGAAACACCATATATTTT. Translation: CASSLRGPRSGNTIYF.

This chain joins TRBV2 and TRBJ1-1, with a tentative D call TRBD1 (5 bases). V was trimmed by 8 bases and J by 4 bases, leaving 14 bases between them. Germline CDR1 SNHLY, CDR2 FYNNEI. CDR3 size: 13 residues. In nucleotides, the CDR3 is TGTGCCAGCGCAACAGGATTACTCACTGAAGCTTTCTTT. Protein product: CASATGLLTEAFF.

In DNA, the CDR3 is TGTGCCAGCAGCTTAGCAGTGGGTGGGAGTTATAATTCACCCCTCCACTTT. Encoded protein: CASSLAVGGSYNSPLHF. The chain carries TRBV7-2 and TRBJ1-6; no firm D call. Germline CDR1 reads SGHTA; CDR2 reads FQGNSA. Trimming left V 0 bases short and J 4 bases short, with 13 bases between. There are 17 residues in the CDR3.

This chain uses TRBV4-3 with TRBJ2-7, with 11 bases that match TRBD1. The junction had 7 bases not matched to a gene; V was cut back by 0 bases and J by 3 bases. Germline V gives CDR1 LGHNA, CDR2 YSLEER. This CDR3 contains 17 residues. Here the CDR3 DNA reads TGCGCCAGCAGCCAAGACAACGGGGACAGGGGGATCTACGAGCAGTACTTC. It translates to CASSQDNGDRGIYEQYF.

This sequence joins TRBV19 and TRBJ2-7; 9 positions agree with TRBD2. The germline V gene encodes CDR1 LNHDA and CDR2 SQIVND (reference sequence). The length of the CDR3 is 13 residues. The V segment lost 7 bases and the J segment 3 bases; nucleotides outside the gene matches: 4. This chain's CDR3 is CASTSGIGYEQYF. CDR3 nucleotide sequence: TGTGCCAGTACTAGCGGGATAGGCTACGAGCAGTACTTC.

The chain couples TRBV7-3 to TRBJ2-1; no clear D gene. Germline lookup yields CDR1 SGHTA and CDR2 FQGTGA. Trimming pared 5 bases from V and 9 bases from J, leaving 17 bases between. This CDR3 region has 14 residues. CDR3 protein: CASSPEVYSGEQFF. DNA for the CDR3: TGTGCCAGCAGCCCCGAGGTCTATTCGGGTGAGCAGTTCTTC.

The sample holds a few counts of this clone. In this CDR3 the conserved last residue, phenylalanine or tryptophan, is missing, so a read error is likely. The DNA is left out, because the CDR3 cannot be placed on it with certainty; the CDR3 is given as TCRdb lists it. The chain joins TRBV3-1 (or the pseudogene TRBV3-2) to TRBJ2-3; TRBD2 is the table's D call and was not checked against the DNA. CDR1 and CDR2 (germline): LGHDT, YNNKEL (reference sequence). The CDR3 sequence runs 10 residues, both termini included. The CDR3 is CASSQGLRGG.

This clone has more than one count but fewer than ten. This chain links TRBV29-1 with TRBJ1-2; 8 bases are a match to TRBD1. The V and J ends lost 7 bases and 5 bases, in that order; junction bases with no gene match: 9. Germline V gene data show CDR1 as SQVTM and CDR2 as ANQGSEA. CDR3 length: 13 residues. CDR3 protein: CSAGQGPAYGYTF. DNA for the CDR3: TGCAGCGCAGGACAGGGACCCGCGTATGGCTACACCTTC.

The chain carries TRBV11-3 and TRBJ1-1; 7 bases line up with TRBD1. CDR3 length: 17 residues. V lost 4 bases to trimming and J lost 3 bases; unmatched junction nucleotides: 14. The germline V gene encodes CDR1 SGHNT and CDR2 YENEEA. CDR3 in DNA: TGTGCCAGCAGCTCCAGCGGGTTAGGGCAGGGGGACACTGAAGCTTTCTTT. Its translation is CASSSSGLGQGDTEAFF.

Of note for this clone: The same CDR3 is also encoded by other DNA sequences in this sample. V and J are TRBV3-1 (or the pseudogene TRBV3-2) and TRBJ1-5, with 9 bases aligning to TRBD1. This CDR3 region has 17 residues. V was clipped by 3 bases and J by 1 base; unmatched bases: 7. The germline V gene has CDR1 LGHDT and CDR2 YNNKEL (reference sequence). CDR3: CASSQGQGRGSNQPQHF. Written as DNA, the CDR3 is TGTGCCAGCAGCCAGGGACAGGGCCGTGGGAGCAATCAGCCCCAGCATTTT.

This chain connects TRBV19 to TRBJ1-2, with D unclear. With 4 bases removed from V and 6 bases from J, the gap between germline ends came to 6 bases. This CDR3 spans 11 amino acids. CDR1 is LNHDA and CDR2 is SQIVND in the germline V gene (reference sequence). The CDR3 region is CASSSGHGYTF. The CDR3 DNA follows: TGTGCCAGTAGTAGTGGGCATGGCTACACCTTC. The full variable domain, in which reference TRBV19 and TRBJ1-2 provide the parts outside the CDR3, is DGGITQSPKYLFRKEGQNVTLSCEQNLNHDAMYWYRQDPGQGLRLIYYSQIVNDFQKGDIAEGYSVSREKKESFPLTVTSAQKNPTAFYLCASSSGHGYTFGSGTRLTVV.

The CDR3 is CASSSEPGDRGETQYF. The CDR3 DNA reads TGTGCCAGCAGCTCAGAACCGGGGGACAGAGGGGAGACCCAGTACTTC. The chain recombines TRBV7-6 with TRBJ2-5; a possible D gene is TRBD1 (7 bases). This CDR3 region has 16 residues. Looked up from germline, CDR1 is SGHVS and CDR2 is FNYEAQ. The germline V and J ends were trimmed by 4 bases and 5 bases, with 20 bases remaining between them.

Only a few counts were recorded for this clone. The chain is built from TRBV29-1 and TRBJ1-1, with D tentatively TRBD1 (5 bases). V lost 4 bases, J lost 5 bases, and 11 bases lay in between. The germline gives CDR1 SQVTM, CDR2 ANQGSEA. The CDR3 is made up of 12 amino acids. The CDR3 loop is CSVAQGRTEAFF. The CDR3 bases are TGCAGCGTTGCTCAGGGTAGGACTGAAGCTTTCTTT.

The rearrangement uses TRBV7-9 and TRBJ2-1; D unclear. The V and J ends lost 5 bases and 5 bases respectively, with 7 bases between them. The CDR3 runs to 12 residues. The V gene's germline CDR1 is SEHNR and CDR2 FQNEAQ (reference sequence). CDR3 in amino acids: CASSLLNNEQFF. CDR3 sequence (DNA): TGTGCCAGCAGCCTCTTAAACAATGAGCAGTTCTTC.

J is TRBJ1-1 and V is TRBV19; 9 bases match TRBD1. The CDR3 consists of 14 residues. Germline V gene lookup returns CDR1 LNHDA and CDR2 SQIVND (reference sequence). Trimming cost V 6 bases and J 4 bases; bases outside gene matches: 6. The CDR3 reads CASRRDRAGTEAFF. DNA of the CDR3: TGTGCCAGTAGGAGGGACAGGGCGGGCACTGAAGCTTTCTTT.

The chain employs TRBV6-2 or TRBV6-3 and TRBJ2-3; D remains ambiguous. Germline CDR1 MNHEY, CDR2 SVGEGT. The CDR3 runs to 12 residues. The germline V and J ends were trimmed by 4 bases and 2 bases, with 4 bases remaining between them. CDR3 loop: CASSSPTDTQYF. The CDR3 DNA reads TGTGCCAGCAGTTCTCCCACAGATACGCAGTATTTT.

Notes on this clone: This sample also contains other DNA sequences that code for the same CDR3. The chain carries TRBV7-9 and TRBJ1-3, with 9 bases lining up with TRBD1. The CDR3 spans 15 residues. Losses at the gene ends were 3 bases for V and 4 bases for J; bases not matched to a gene: 4. Germline V gives CDR1 SEHNR, CDR2 FQNEAQ (reference sequence). This CDR3 is CASSFGGTGGNTIYF. In DNA form, the CDR3 reads TGTGCCAGCAGCTTCGGGGGGACAGGGGGAAACACCATATATTTT.

The V gene is TRBV6-5, the J gene TRBJ1-2; 9 positions agree with TRBD1. The germline gives CDR1 MNHEY, CDR2 SVGAGI. V shed 7 bases, J shed 8 bases, and the junction held 14 bases outside the gene matches. The CDR3 consists of 15 residues. CDR3 protein: CASTRDREELRGYTF. In DNA form, the CDR3 reads TGTGCCAGCACTCGGGACAGGGAGGAACTTCGGGGCTACACCTTC.

This clone came up once. The rearrangement uses TRBV18 and TRBJ2-7, with a possible D match to TRBD2 (5 bases). Germline V CDR1 and CDR2: KGHSH, LQKENI. Trimming pared 6 bases from V and 7 bases from J, leaving 19 bases between. The CDR3 sequence is 14 residues long. The DNA of the CDR3 is TGTGCCAGCTCCCTACCCGGGGTCCCGGGGGAGCAGTACTTC. Its translation: CASSLPGVPGEQYF.